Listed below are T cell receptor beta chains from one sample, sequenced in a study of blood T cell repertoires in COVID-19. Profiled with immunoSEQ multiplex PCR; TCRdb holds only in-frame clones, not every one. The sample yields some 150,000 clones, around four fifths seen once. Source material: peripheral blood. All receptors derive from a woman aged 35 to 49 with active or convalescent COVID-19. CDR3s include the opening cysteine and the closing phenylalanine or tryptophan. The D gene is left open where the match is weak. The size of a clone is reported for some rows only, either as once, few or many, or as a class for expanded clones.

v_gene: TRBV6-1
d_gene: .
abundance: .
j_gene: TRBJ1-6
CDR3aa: CASSESARRNSPLHF
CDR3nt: TGTGCCAGCAGTGAAAGTGCCAGGAGGAATTCACCCCTCCACTTT

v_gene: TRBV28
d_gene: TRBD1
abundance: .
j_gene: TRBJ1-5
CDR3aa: CASIRDRLREPQHF
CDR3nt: TGTGCCAGCATCCGGGACAGGTTGAGGGAGCCCCAGCATTTT

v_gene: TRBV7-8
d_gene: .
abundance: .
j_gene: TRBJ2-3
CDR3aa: CASSPRGGGAFSTDTQYF
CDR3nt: TGTGCCAGCAGCCCTAGAGGGGGTGGGGCATTTAGCACAGATACGCAGTATTTT

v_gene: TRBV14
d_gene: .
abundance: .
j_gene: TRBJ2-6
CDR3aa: CASSRSTRAGANVLTF
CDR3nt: TGTGCCAGCAGCCGGTCGACACGAGCTGGGGCCAACGTCCTGACTTTC

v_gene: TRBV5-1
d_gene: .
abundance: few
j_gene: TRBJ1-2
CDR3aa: CASSLGRVADGYTF
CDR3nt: TGCGCCAGCAGCTTAGGCAGGGTGGCTGATGGCTACACCTTC

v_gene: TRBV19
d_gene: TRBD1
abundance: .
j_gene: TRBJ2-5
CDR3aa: CASRGSGGRETQYF
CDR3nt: TGTGCCAGTAGAGGGTCAGGGGGCAGGGAGACCCAGTACTTC

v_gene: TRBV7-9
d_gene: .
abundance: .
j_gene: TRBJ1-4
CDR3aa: CASSIRGEKLFF
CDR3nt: TGTGCCAGCAGCATAAGGGGTGAAAAACTGTTTTTT

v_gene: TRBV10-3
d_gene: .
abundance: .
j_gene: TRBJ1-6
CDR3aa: CAISPGGGSYNSPLHF
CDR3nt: TGTGCCATCAGTCCCGGGGGGGGCTCCTATAATTCACCCCTCCACTTT

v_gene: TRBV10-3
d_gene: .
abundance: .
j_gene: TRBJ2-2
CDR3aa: CAIGGSQGSKAGELFF
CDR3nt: TGTGCCATCGGGGGTTCGCAGGGGTCGAAGGCCGGGGAGCTGTTTTTT

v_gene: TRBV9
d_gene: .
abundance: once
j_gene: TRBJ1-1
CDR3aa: CASSVTANTEAFF
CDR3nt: TGTGCCAGCAGCGTAACAGCGAACACTGAAGCTTTCTTT

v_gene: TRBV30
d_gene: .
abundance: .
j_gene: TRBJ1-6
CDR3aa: CASTGGGSNNSPLHF
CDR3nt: TGTGCCTCCACTGGGGGGGGTTCTAATAATTCACCCCTCCACTTT

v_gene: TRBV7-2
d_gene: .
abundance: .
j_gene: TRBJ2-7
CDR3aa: CASSPSSRGLREQYF
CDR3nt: TGTGCCAGCAGCCCCAGTTCGCGGGGACTCCGCGAGCAGTACTTC

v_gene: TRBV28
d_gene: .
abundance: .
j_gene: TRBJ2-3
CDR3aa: CASSLGGHSTDTQYF
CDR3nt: TGTGCCAGCAGTTTAGGGGGCCACTCCACAGATACGCAGTATTTT

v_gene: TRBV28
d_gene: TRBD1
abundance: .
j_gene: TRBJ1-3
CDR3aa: CASSRTGESGNTIYF
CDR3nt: TGTGCCAGCAGTCGGACAGGGGAAAGTGGAAACACCATATATTTT

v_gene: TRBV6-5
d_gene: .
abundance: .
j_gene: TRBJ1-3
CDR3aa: CASSYGTPSSGNTIYF
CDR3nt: TGTGCCAGCAGTTACGGGACTCCCAGCTCTGGAAACACCATATATTTT

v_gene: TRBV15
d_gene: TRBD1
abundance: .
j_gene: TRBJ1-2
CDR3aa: CATSTLRQGGGYTF
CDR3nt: TGTGCCACCAGCACCCTGAGACAGGGTGGTGGCTACACCTTC

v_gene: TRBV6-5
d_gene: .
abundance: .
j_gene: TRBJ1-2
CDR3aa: CASSSKVGLLLGYTF
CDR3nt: TGTGCCAGCAGTTCCAAAGTGGGACTGCTATTGGGCTACACCTTC

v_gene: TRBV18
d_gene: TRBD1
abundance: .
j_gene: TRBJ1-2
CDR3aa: CASSPRGTGTGNYTF
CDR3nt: TGTGCCAGCTCACCACGGGGGACCGGGACAGGGAACTACACCTTC

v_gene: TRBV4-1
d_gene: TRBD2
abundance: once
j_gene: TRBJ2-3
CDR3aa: CASSPGLAGATDTQYF
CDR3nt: TGCGCCAGCAGCCCGGGACTAGCGGGAGCCACAGATACGCAGTATTTT

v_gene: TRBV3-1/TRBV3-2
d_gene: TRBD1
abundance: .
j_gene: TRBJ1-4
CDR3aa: CASSQDGTVQYEKLFF
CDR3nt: TGTGCCAGCAGCCAAGATGGGACAGTTCAGTATGAAAAACTGTTTTTT

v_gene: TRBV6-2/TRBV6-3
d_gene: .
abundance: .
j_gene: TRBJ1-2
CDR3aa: CASSYSGPNYGYTF
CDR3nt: TGTGCCAGCAGTTACTCTGGGCCTAACTATGGCTACACCTTC

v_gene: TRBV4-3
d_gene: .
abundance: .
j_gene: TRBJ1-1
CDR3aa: CASSQESTGSRNTEAFF
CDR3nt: TGCGCCAGCAGCCAAGAGTCGACGGGGTCCCGGAACACTGAAGCTTTCTTT

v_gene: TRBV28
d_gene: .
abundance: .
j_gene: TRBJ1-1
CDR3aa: CASSLSGPLSLTEAFF
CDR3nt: TGTGCCAGCAGCCTTAGCGGCCCACTATCTCTCACTGAAGCTTTCTTT

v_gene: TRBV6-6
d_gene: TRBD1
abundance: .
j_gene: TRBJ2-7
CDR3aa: CASSSNRGDEQYF
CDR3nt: TGTGCCAGCAGTTCCAACAGGGGGGATGAGCAGTACTTC

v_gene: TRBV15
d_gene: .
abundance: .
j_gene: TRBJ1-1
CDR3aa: CATSRGGLNTEAFF
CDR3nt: TGTGCCACCAGCAGGGGGGGGTTGAACACTGAAGCTTTCTTT

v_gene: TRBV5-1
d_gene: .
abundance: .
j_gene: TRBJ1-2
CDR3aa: CASSSGVYGYTF
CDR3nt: TGCGCCAGCAGCTCCGGAGTCTATGGCTACACCTTC

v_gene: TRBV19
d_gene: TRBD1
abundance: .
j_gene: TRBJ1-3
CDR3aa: CASSPEGDRAGTIYF
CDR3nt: TGTGCCAGTAGTCCCGAGGGGGACAGGGCCGGCACCATATATTTT

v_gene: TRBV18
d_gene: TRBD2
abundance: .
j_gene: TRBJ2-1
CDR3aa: CASSPGTSGRASEQFF
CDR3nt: TGTGCCAGCTCACCCGGGACTAGCGGGAGGGCGTCCGAGCAGTTCTTC

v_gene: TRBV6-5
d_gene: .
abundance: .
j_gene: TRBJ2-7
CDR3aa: CASSYSRGGEQYF
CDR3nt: TGTGCCAGCAGTTACTCGCGAGGGGGCGAGCAGTACTTC

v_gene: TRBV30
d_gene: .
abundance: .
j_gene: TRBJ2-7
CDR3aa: CAWSWAQSYEQYF
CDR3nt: TGTGCCTGGAGCTGGGCACAGTCCTACGAGCAGTACTTC

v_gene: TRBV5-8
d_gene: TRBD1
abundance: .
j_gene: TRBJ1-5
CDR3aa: CASSSGGKQPQHF
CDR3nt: TGTGCCAGCAGCTCAGGGGGGAAACAGCCCCAGCATTTT

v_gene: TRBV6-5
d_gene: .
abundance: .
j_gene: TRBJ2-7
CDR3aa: CASSYPPSYEQYF
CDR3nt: TGTGCCAGCAGTTACCCCCCATCCTACGAGCAGTACTTC

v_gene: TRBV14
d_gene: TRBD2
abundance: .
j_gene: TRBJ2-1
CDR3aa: CASSLSLVAGVNEQFF
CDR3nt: TGTGCCAGCAGCCTGAGTCTTGTAGCGGGCGTTAATGAGCAGTTCTTC

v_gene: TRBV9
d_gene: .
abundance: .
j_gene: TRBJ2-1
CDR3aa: CASAAGPPSYNEQFF
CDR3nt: TGTGCCAGCGCGGCAGGGCCCCCGTCCTACAATGAGCAGTTCTTC

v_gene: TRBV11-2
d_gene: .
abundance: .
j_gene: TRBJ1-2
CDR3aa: CASSVKTGAYGYTF
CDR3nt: TGTGCCAGCAGCGTTAAGACAGGAGCCTATGGCTACACCTTC